What follows describes a single TCR beta chain. The data derive from a study of T-cell reconstitution after alpha-beta-depleted transplantation in children. Construction of the TCRbeta library involved unique molecular identifiers. TCRdb re-analysed the PCR reads in MiXCR, keeping a single row per CDR3 protein. The sample lists about 540,000 distinct CDR3 sequences; roughly 18% were seen once. The clonotype comes from a human donor who donated a stem cell graft to a child with acute lymphoblastic leukemia. This specimen was PBMCs from the stem cell graft donor, taken from the stem cell graft.

The CDR3 here is CNTHNEQFF. CDR3 bases: TGCAATACTCACAATGAGCAGTTCTTC. The V gene is TRBV29-1, the J gene TRBJ2-1; D is unclear. The CDR3 length is 9 residues. Looked up from germline, CDR1 is SQVTM and CDR2 is ANQGSEA.